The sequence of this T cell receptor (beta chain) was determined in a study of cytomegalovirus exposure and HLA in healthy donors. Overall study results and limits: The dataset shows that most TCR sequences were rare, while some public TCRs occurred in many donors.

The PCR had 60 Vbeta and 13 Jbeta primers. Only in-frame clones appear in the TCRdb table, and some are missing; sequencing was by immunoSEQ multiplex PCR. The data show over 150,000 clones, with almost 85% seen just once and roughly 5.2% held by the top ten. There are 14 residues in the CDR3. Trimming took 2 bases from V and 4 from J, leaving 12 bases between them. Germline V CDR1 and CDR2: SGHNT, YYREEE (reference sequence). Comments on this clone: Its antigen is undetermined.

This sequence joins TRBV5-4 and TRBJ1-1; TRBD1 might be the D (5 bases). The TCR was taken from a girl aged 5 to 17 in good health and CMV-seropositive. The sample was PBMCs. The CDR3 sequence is CASSLRQYSTEAFF. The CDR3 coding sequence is TGTGCCAGCAGCTTACGACAGTATTCCACTGAAGCTTTCTTT.